Below, 24 T cell receptor beta chains from the same sample are listed, as sequenced in a study of cytomegalovirus exposure and HLA in healthy donors. Researchers ran the PCR with 60 Vbeta and 13 Jbeta primers. The assay was immunoSEQ multiplex PCR, and TCRdb's table has in-frame clones only and misses some. In the table there are under 300,000 clones, around 90% of which are singletons. The specimen sequenced was PBMCs. These receptors all stem from a girl aged 2-10 years in good health and CMV-seronegative.

This chain links TRBV28 with TRBJ2-3; 11 positions match TRBD2. Germline V gene lookup returns CDR1 MDHEN and CDR2 SYDVKM. V was clipped by 5 bases and J by 2 bases; unmatched bases: 3. The CDR3 runs 15 residues. CDR3 amino acids: CASSRSGGATDTQYF. The CDR3 nucleotides read TGTGCCAGCAGTCGTAGCGGGGGGGCCACAGATACGCAGTATTTT.

The J gene is TRBJ2-3, the V gene TRBV28, with D possibly TRBD1 on 6 matching bases. V was cut by 10 bases and J by 0 bases, with 17 bases left in between. Germline loops: CDR1 MDHEN, CDR2 SYDVKM. This CDR3 spans 15 amino acids. The CDR3, as DNA: TGTGCCATCGCCGACCGGGACACTAGCACAGATACGCAGTATTTT. It yields the protein CAIADRDTSTDTQYF.

J is TRBJ1-5 and V is TRBV19, with 8 bases aligning to TRBD1. The CDR3 runs 18 residues. The V segment lost 4 bases and the J segment 3 bases; nucleotides outside the gene matches: 14. Per germline, CDR1 LNHDA and CDR2 SQIVND (reference sequence). The CDR3 nucleotides read TGTGCCAGTAGTACGGGACAGGCGACGGTATTCTCCAATCAGCCCCAGCATTTT. It is translated as CASSTGQATVFSNQPQHF.

The genes are TRBV10-3 and TRBJ1-6; perhaps TRBD1 as D (6 bases). The CDR3 is made up of 13 amino acids. With 6 bases removed from V and 9 bases from J, the gap between germline ends came to 12 bases. The germline gives CDR1 ENHRY, CDR2 SYGVKD. Written as DNA, the CDR3 is TGTGCCATCAGACAGGGAGTGGGTTCACCCCTCCACTTT. It encodes CAIRQGVGSPLHF.

This clone appeared a few times. The genes are TRBV10-2 and TRBJ2-2; D gene unclear. This CDR3 spans 14 amino acids. Germline V gene lookup returns CDR1 WSHSY and CDR2 SAAADI. Trimming stripped 2 bases from V and 6 bases from J, with 10 bases between. CDR3 bases: TGCGCCAGCAGTGAGCTGGGCGCCGCCGGGGAGCTGTTTTTT. Its protein is CASSELGAAGELFF.

This clone was seen a handful of times. The J gene is TRBJ1-1, the V gene TRBV19; a possible D gene is TRBD1 (5 bases). Germline CDR1 is LNHDA and CDR2 is SQIVND (reference sequence). The length of the CDR3 is 15 residues. V lost 2 bases, J lost 3 bases, and 13 bases lay in between. CDR3 DNA: TGTGCCAGTAGTATATACCCAGGGTTGGACACTGAAGCTTTCTTT. The encoded protein is CASSIYPGLDTEAFF.

For the CDR3, the DNA is TGCGCCAGCAGTCTCGAGGGCTTTTTGCAGTTCTTC. It specifies CASSLEGFLQFF. V gene TRBV5-1 combines with J gene TRBJ2-1; D might be TRBD2 (5 bases). The CDR3 loop spans 12 amino acids. Trimming shortened V by 5 bases and J by 12 bases, and 15 bases separated the two germline ends. CDR1 is SGHRS and CDR2 is YFSETQ in the germline V gene.

About this clone: The sample has other DNA sequences that encode this CDR3 too. The chain links TRBV13 to TRBJ2-3; TRBD2 aligns across 8 bases. The germline V gene has CDR1 PRHDT and CDR2 FYEKMQ (reference sequence). This CDR3 comprises 15 residues. V was clipped by 4 bases and J by 6 bases; unmatched bases: 9. The CDR3 DNA follows: TGTGCCAGCAGCTATCGGGAGGGCCGTGGGGATACGCAGTATTTT. This codes for CASSYREGRGDTQYF.

The V and J genes are TRBV4-1 and TRBJ2-3, with a tentative D call TRBD2 (6 bases). Trimming removed 3 bases from V and 1 base from J, with 14 bases in between. Germline V gene lookup returns CDR1 MGHRA and CDR2 YSYEKL. The CDR3 has 16 amino acids. This CDR3 reads CASSQGGPLGTDTQYF. In DNA form, the CDR3 reads TGCGCCAGCAGCCAGGGGGGTCCCCTAGGCACAGATACGCAGTATTTT.

Note on this clone: One end of the junction varies from germline; a read error may be responsible. The gene calls are TRBV7-7 and TRBJ2-3; unclear D gene. Germline V gene data show CDR1 as SSHAT and CDR2 as FNYEAQ (reference sequence). The CDR3 covers 13 residues. The CDR3 DNA reads as TGTGCTAGCAGCTTAGTTTCCAGGGATACGCAGTATTTT. As protein: CASSLVSRDTQYF.

The gene calls are TRBV30 and TRBJ1-2, with D perhaps matching TRBD1 (5 bases). V lost 3 bases and J lost 7, with 15 bases in between. Germline values: CDR1 GTSNPN, CDR2 SVGIG (reference sequence). The CDR3 extends over 13 amino acids. The CDR3 DNA reads TGTGCCTGGAGCCCCAGGGTTCAGGGTGGCTACACCTTC. Its translation is CAWSPRVQGGYTF.

The J gene is TRBJ2-7, the V gene TRBV5-1; 7 positions agree with TRBD1. CDR1 is SGHRS and CDR2 is YFSETQ in the germline V gene. After removal of 5 bases from V and 2 bases from J, the junction contained 1 base not matched to a gene. The CDR3 extends over 12 amino acids. The CDR3 DNA reads TGCGCCAGCAGTGACAGGGCCTACGAGCAGTACTTC. Translated, it gives CASSDRAYEQYF.

The chain couples TRBV5-1 to TRBJ2-3; D is perhaps TRBD2 (5 bases). The CDR3 has 16 amino acids. With 4 bases removed from V and 5 bases from J, the gap between germline ends came to 20 bases. Germline CDR1 reads SGHRS; CDR2 reads YFSETQ. This chain's CDR3 is CASSPSDGRGRDTQYF. For the CDR3, the DNA is TGCGCCAGCAGCCCCTCTGATGGGAGAGGGAGAGATACGCAGTATTTT.

This rearrangement joins TRBV27 to TRBJ1-4; a possible D gene is TRBD1 (5 bases). This CDR3 is 13 amino acids long. Germline assignment: CDR1 MNHEY and CDR2 SMNVEV (reference sequence). The V and J ends lost 7 bases and 11 bases respectively, with 17 bases between them. CDR3 DNA: TGTGCCAGCAAGGGGCCCCCAACCCTGAAACTGTTTTTT. It specifies CASKGPPTLKLFF.

This clone was seen a handful of times. V is TRBV6-5 and J is TRBJ1-1; D gene unclear. This CDR3 spans 13 amino acids. The germline V gene encodes CDR1 MNHEY and CDR2 SVGAGI. The V and J ends lost 5 bases and 5 bases respectively, with 12 bases between them. The CDR3 is CASSLERRTEAFF. The CDR3 bases are TGTGCCAGCAGTCTTGAGCGTCGGACTGAAGCTTTCTTT.

The chain carries TRBV13 and TRBJ2-7; no firm D call. CDR1 is PRHDT and CDR2 is FYEKMQ in the germline V gene (reference sequence). With 0 bases removed from V and 0 bases from J, the gap between germline ends came to 9 bases. The CDR3 runs to 15 residues. This CDR3 is CASSLGRSSSYEQYF. As DNA, the CDR3 is TGTGCCAGCAGCTTAGGTCGGTCAAGCTCCTACGAGCAGTACTTC.

CDR3 sequence (DNA): TGCGCCAGCAGCTTGGTGGTTCGACACTTCGGGAATGGCTACACCTTC. Translation: CASSLVVRHFGNGYTF. The chain links TRBV5-1 to TRBJ1-2; D uncertain. Per germline, CDR1 SGHRS and CDR2 YFSETQ. V shed 0 bases and J shed 6 bases, with 18 bases lying between them. The CDR3 is made up of 16 amino acids.

This clone showed up just once. The V gene is TRBV9, the J gene TRBJ1-2; D might be TRBD1 (6 bases). Trimming shortened V by 0 bases and J by 2 bases, and 8 bases separated the two germline ends. The germline V gene has CDR1 SGDLS and CDR2 YYNGEE. CDR3 size: 14 residues. CDR3 residues: CASSVARGNYGYTF. The CDR3 DNA is TGTGCCAGCAGCGTAGCGAGGGGGAACTATGGCTACACCTTC.

J is TRBJ2-1 and V is TRBV4-2; maybe TRBD2 (5 bases). The CDR3 sequence is 14 residues long. Between the trimmed V and J ends, which lost 5 bases and 0 bases, there was a span of 8 bases. CDR1 is LGHNA and CDR2 is YNFKEQ in the germline V gene. As DNA, the CDR3 is TGTGCCAGCAGCGAGAGGGACTCCTACAATGAGCAGTTCTTC. Its protein product is CASSERDSYNEQFF.

This clone was counted once. V and J are TRBV28 and TRBJ2-1; 8 positions match TRBD2. Germline V gene data show CDR1 as MDHEN and CDR2 as SYDVKM. V was pared by 6 bases and J by 8 bases, with 12 bases of the junction left unmatched. CDR3 length equals 15 residues. The CDR3: CASSRGGPGWYEQFF. In DNA form, the CDR3 reads TGTGCCAGCAGCCGGGGGGGCCCGGGGTGGTATGAGCAGTTCTTC.

This clone was counted a single time. The V and J genes are TRBV18 and TRBJ1-1; TRBD1 aligns across 7 bases. From germline, CDR1 is KGHSH and CDR2 LQKENI. The junction had 5 bases not matched to a gene; V was cut back by 3 bases and J by 1 base. The CDR3 extends over 15 amino acids. The CDR3, as DNA: TGTGCCAGCTCACCGCCCGGACAGGCGAACACTGAAGCTTTCTTT. It is translated as CASSPPGQANTEAFF.

V is TRBV5-1 and J is TRBJ2-3; tentatively, D is TRBD2 (6 bases). The CDR3 is 12 residues long. The germline V and J ends were trimmed by 5 bases and 4 bases, with 8 bases remaining between them. Germline V gene lookup returns CDR1 SGHRS and CDR2 YFSETQ. CDR3 protein: CASSRLADTQYF. CDR3 DNA sequence: TGCGCCAGCAGTCGACTAGCAGATACGCAGTATTTT.

This clone was recorded only once. The gene calls are TRBV19 and TRBJ2-3; D possibly corresponds to TRBD1 (8 bases). V gave up 7 bases and J gave up 5 bases, with 25 bases separating them. Germline V gene lookup returns CDR1 LNHDA and CDR2 SQIVND (reference sequence). The CDR3 is made up of 17 amino acids. CDR3 sequence reads: CASTAGAMSGTGDTQYF. The CDR3 DNA sequence: TGTGCCAGTACCGCCGGAGCTATGAGCGGGACAGGAGATACGCAGTATTTT.

J is TRBJ2-7 and V is TRBV5-4; 7 bases are shared with TRBD2. This CDR3 spans 15 amino acids. The V and J ends lost 0 bases and 2 bases, in that order; junction bases with no gene match: 5. The germline CDR1 and CDR2 sequences are SGHNT and YYREEE (reference sequence). The CDR3 DNA follows: TGTGCCAGCAGCTTGGCGGCTAGCGGAACCTACGAGCAGTACTTC. Its translation is CASSLAASGTYEQYF.